This section outlines one T cell receptor beta chain sequence together with its context. Through a sample-barcoded 5' primer and a J-beta primer mix, a second PCR was run for roughly 7 to 11 cycles. TCRdb re-derived calls from the 5' RACE reads in MiXCR, one entry per CDR3 protein. The sample includes some 710,000 distinct CDR3 sequences, around 45% of them seen just once. The CDR3 runs to 14 residues. The trim removed 5 bases at V and 8 bases at J, leaving 7 bases unmatched. The germline V gene has CDR1 SGHTA and CDR2 FQGNSA. The data stem from a study of blood T cells in healthy people across ages. The chain has TRBV7-2 and TRBJ2-1; 9 nucleotides line up with TRBD2. The specimen was blood. The receptor was isolated from an elderly man in good health. DNA of the CDR3: TGTGCCAGCAGCCCGGGACTAGCAATCCATGAGCAGTTCTTC. Translation: CASSPGLAIHEQFF.